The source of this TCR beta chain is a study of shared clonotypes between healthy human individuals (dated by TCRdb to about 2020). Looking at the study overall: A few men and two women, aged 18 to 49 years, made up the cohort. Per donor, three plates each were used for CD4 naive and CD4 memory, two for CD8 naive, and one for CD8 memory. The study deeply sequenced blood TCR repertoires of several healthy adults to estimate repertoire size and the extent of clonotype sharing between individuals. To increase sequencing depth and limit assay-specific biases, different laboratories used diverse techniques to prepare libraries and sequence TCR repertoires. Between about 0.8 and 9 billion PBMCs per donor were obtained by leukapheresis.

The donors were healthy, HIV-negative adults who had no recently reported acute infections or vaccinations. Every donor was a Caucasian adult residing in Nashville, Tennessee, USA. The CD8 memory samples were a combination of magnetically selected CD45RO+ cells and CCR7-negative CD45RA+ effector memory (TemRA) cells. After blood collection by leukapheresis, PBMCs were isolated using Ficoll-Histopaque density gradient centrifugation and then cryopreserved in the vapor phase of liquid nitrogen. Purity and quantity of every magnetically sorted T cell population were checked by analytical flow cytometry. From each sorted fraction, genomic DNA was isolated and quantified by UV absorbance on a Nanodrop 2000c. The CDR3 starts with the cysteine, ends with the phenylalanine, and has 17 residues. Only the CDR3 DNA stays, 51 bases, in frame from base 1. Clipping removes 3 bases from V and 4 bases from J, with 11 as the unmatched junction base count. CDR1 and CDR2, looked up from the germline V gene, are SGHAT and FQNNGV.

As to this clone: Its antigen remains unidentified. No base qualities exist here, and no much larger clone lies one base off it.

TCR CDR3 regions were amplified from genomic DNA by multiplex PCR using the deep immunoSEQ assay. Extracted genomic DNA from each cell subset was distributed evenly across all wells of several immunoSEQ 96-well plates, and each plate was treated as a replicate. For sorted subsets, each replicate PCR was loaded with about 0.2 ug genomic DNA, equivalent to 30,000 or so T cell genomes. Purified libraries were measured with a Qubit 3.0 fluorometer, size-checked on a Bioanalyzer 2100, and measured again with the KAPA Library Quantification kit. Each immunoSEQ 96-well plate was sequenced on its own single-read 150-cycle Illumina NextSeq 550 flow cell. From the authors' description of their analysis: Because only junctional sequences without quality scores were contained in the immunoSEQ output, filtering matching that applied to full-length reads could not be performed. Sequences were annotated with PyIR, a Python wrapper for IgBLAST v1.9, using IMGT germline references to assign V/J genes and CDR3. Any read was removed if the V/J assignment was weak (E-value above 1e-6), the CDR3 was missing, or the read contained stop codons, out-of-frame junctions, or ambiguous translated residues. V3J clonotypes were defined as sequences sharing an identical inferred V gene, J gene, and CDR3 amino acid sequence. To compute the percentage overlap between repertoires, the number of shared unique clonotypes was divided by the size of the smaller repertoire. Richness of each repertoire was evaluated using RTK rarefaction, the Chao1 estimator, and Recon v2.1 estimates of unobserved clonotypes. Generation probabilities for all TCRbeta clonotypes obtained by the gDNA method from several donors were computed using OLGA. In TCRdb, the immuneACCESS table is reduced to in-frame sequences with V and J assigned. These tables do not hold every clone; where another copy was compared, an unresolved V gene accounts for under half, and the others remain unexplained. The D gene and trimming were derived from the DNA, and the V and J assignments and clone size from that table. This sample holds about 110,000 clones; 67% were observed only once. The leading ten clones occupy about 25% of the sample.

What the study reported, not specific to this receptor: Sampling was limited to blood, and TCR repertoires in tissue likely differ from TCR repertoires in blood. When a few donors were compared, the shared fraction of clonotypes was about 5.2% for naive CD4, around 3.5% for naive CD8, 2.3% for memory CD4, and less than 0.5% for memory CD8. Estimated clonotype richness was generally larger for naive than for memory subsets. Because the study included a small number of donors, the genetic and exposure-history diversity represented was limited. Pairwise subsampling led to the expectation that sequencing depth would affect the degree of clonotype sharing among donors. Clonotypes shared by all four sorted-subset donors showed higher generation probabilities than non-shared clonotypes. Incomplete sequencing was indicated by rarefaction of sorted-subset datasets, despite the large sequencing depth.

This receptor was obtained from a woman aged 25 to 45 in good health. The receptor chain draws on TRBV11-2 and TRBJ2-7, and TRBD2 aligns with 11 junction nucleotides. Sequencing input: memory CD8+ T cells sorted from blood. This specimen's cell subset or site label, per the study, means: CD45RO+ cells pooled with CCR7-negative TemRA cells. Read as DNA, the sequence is TGTGCCAGCAGCTTTGCTTCAATACTAGCGGGAGCATACGAGCAGTACTTC. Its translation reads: CASSFASILAGAYEQYF.